Detailed here is one T cell receptor (beta chain). Its antigen is not identified. TCRdb reanalyzed the 5' RACE reads, giving one entry per CDR3 protein sequence and no DNA. The table gives about 180,000 distinct CDR3 sequences; the top ten clones make up roughly 21% of it. Per germline, CDR1 PRHDT and CDR2 FYEKMQ (reference sequence). The CDR3 runs 14 residues. The sample belongs to a study of T cells expressing NK-cell markers. Looking at the study overall: Sequencing covered eight donors, seven HCMV-seropositive and one seronegative. General study findings and limits: The study found these clonotypes also leading the CD3+CD56-NKG2C+ fraction in a handful of donors.

This TCR derives from a man aged 18 to 70 in good health. The chain recombines TRBV13 with TRBJ2-4. Sequenced: blood T cells: a sorted CD56 or NKG2C T cell subset, CD4+ or CD8+ T cells, or bulk PBMC T cells (not recorded which). The CDR3 spells CASSSSLGKNIQYF.